The clone carrying this T cell receptor beta chain was seen more than once but under ten times. Its antigen remains unknown. Isolated RNA was reverse transcribed into cDNA used as the sequencing template. Profiling relied on immunoSEQ multiplex PCR, and the TCRdb table lists in-frame clones only, not all of them. The table shows fewer than 250,000 clones, with 50% to 60% occurring only once. The treatment here: oral pan-JAK inhibitor, 5-10 mg twice daily. This entry belongs to a study of CD8+ T cells in alopecia areata. Study at large: Those patients who were treated received oral tofacitinib, which was given at 5 to 10 mg twice daily for moderate-to-severe alopecia areata. Study-wide results and limits: Tofacitinib did not eliminate many expanded lesional clones from scalp or blood. Normal-skin resident alphabeta T cells also appear among scalp sample sequences.

The V end was cut by 7 bases, the J end by 5 bases, with 18 bases between. The CDR3 is made up of 14 amino acids. From germline, CDR1 is SQVTM and CDR2 ANQGSEA. Specimen: CD4+ T cells sorted from blood, collected at week 4, from a patient treated with tofacitinib. This clonotype originated in a human donor with alopecia areata. This chain connects TRBV29-1 to TRBJ1-5; maybe TRBD1 (5 bases). CDR3 region: CSAAGGGSDQPQHF. The CDR3 nucleotides are TGCAGCGCCGCCGGGGGAGGGTCGGATCAGCCCCAGCATTTT.